What follows are 20 T cell receptor beta chains derived from one specimen sequenced in a study of OX40 agonist ivuxolimab in advanced cancers. The library was obtained by the immunoSEQ multiplex PCR assay. What TCRdb holds here is the immuneACCESS table cut down to in-frame rearrangements. Part of the clones is not present; checked against another copy, under half of the missing clones reflect an unresolved V gene, and the others are unexplained. The sample table holds under 80,000 clones, of which approximately 89% were seen once. The top ten clones comprise approximately 0.66% of the sample. Source: CD4+ or CD8+ T cells sorted from blood, taken in a trial of the OX40 agonist ivuxolimab. Receptor source: an adult with an advanced solid tumor such as melanoma, head and neck, liver or kidney cancer.

The J gene is TRBJ2-5, the V gene TRBV5-1, with D possibly TRBD2 on 6 matching bases. Per the germline V gene, CDR1 is SGHRS and CDR2 is YFSETQ. The CDR3 contains 16 residues. With 3 bases removed from V and 2 bases from J, the gap between germline ends came to 17 bases. The CDR3 DNA reads TGCGCCAGCAGCTACCATGGGAGGCGGGTACAAGAGACCCAGTACTTC. It is translated as CASSYHGRRVQETQYF.

V and J are TRBV19 and TRBJ1-1, with a weak D call TRBD1 (5 bases). This CDR3 spans 12 amino acids. Germline V gene sequence: CDR1 LNHDA, CDR2 SQIVND (reference sequence). V was cut by 3 bases and J by 11 bases, with 13 bases left in between. For the CDR3, the DNA is TGTGCCAGTAGTATTGAGGGGAGTACGGCTTTCTTT. This gives the protein CASSIEGSTAFF.

The chain employs TRBV27 and TRBJ1-4, with D possibly matching TRBD1 (5 bases). V dropped 5 bases and J dropped 6 bases, with 13 bases sitting between them. CDR3 length equals 14 residues. CDR1 is MNHEY and CDR2 is SMNVEV in the germline V gene (reference sequence). The CDR3: CASSGAGKYEKLFF. The CDR3 DNA sequence: TGTGCCAGCAGTGGGGCAGGGAAATATGAAAAACTGTTTTTT. The full variable domain, with the rest looked up from reference TRBV27 and TRBJ1-4, is EAQVTQNPRYLITVTGKKLTVTCSQNMNHEYMSWYRQDPGLGLRQIYYSMNVEVTDKGDVPEGYKVSRKEKRNFPLILESPSPNQTSLYFCASSGAGKYEKLFFGSGTQLSVL.

The chain joins TRBV2 to TRBJ2-2, with D perhaps matching TRBD1 (6 bases). Germline CDR1 is SNHLY and CDR2 is FYNNEI. Deletions cut 4 bases from V and 6 bases from J, with 6 bases between. CDR3 length: 12 amino acids. CDR3 loop: CASSGGPGELFF. The CDR3, as DNA: TGTGCCAGCAGTGGGGGGCCCGGGGAGCTGTTTTTT.

The chain recombines TRBV9 with TRBJ2-3; a weak D match, TRBD1 (5 bases). This CDR3 comprises 16 residues. CDR1 and CDR2 from the germline V gene are SGDLS and YYNGEE. With 1 base removed from V and 0 bases from J, the gap between germline ends came to 12 bases. This chain's CDR3 is CASSVSGITSTDTQYF. CDR3 coding DNA: TGTGCCAGCAGCGTATCAGGGATCACTAGCACAGATACGCAGTATTTT. The full variable domain, rest sourced from reference TRBV9 and TRBJ2-3, is DSGVTQTPKHLITATGQRVTLRCSPRSGDLSVYWYQQSLDQGLQFLIQYYNGEERAKGNILERFSAQQFPDLHSELNLSSLELGDSALYFCASSVSGITSTDTQYFGPGTRLTVL.

The chain has TRBV15 and TRBJ2-7; D gene unclear. The germline V gene has CDR1 LNHNV and CDR2 YYDKDF (reference sequence). V was clipped by 3 bases and J by 9 bases, with 9 bases between them. CDR3 length: 11 residues. This CDR3 is CATSRENWQYF. The CDR3 DNA is TGTGCCACCAGCAGGGAAAATTGGCAGTACTTC.

This clone was detected a few times. The V call is TRBV28, the J call TRBJ1-4; the match to TRBD1 covers 9 bases. Germline CDR1 is MDHEN and CDR2 is SYDVKM. The CDR3 sequence is 15 residues long. The J segment lost 5 bases and the V segment lost 4 bases, leaving 5 bases of the junction unmatched. This CDR3 is CASSSSGTGNEKLFF. CDR3 sequence (DNA): TGTGCCAGCAGTTCATCCGGGACAGGGAATGAAAAACTGTTTTTT.

The rearrangement links TRBV10-3 to TRBJ2-3, with TRBD2 matching over 11 bases. The germline gives CDR1 ENHRY, CDR2 SYGVKD. The length of the CDR3 is 17 residues. Trimming removed 4 bases from V and 2 bases from J; junction bases left unmatched: 8. The CDR3 bases are TGTGCCATCAGTGCGTGGGGGACTAGCGGACACACAGATACGCAGTATTTT. Amino acid sequence: CAISAWGTSGHTDTQYF.

CDR3 bases: TGTGCCTGGAGTGTCGATCGGGAGACCCAGTACTTC. It codes for CAWSVDRETQYF. This chain joins TRBV30 and TRBJ2-5, with D hard to call. The V gene lost 0 bases and the J gene lost 5 bases, with 7 bases spanning the gap. The CDR3 is made up of 12 amino acids. The germline gives CDR1 GTSNPN, CDR2 SVGIG (reference sequence).

This sequence joins TRBV9 and TRBJ2-1; 7 positions match TRBD2. V lost 4 bases to trimming and J lost 6 bases; unmatched junction nucleotides: 10. Looked up from germline, CDR1 is SGDLS and CDR2 is YYNGEE. The CDR3 sequence is 15 residues long. CDR3 bases: TGTGCCAGCAGCAACCGGGACTACCAGGGCAATGAGCAGTTCTTC. This gives the protein CASSNRDYQGNEQFF.

In its sample, this clone was seen a few times. The chain employs TRBV19 and TRBJ2-2, with TRBD2 matching 11 bases. CDR1 is LNHDA, CDR2 SQIVND, per germline (reference sequence). CDR3 length: 14 amino acids. V lost 8 bases, J lost 3 bases, and 2 bases stayed unmatched. CDR3 protein: CASRTSGYTGELFF. For the CDR3, the DNA is TGTGCCAGTCGGACTAGCGGGTACACCGGGGAGCTGTTTTTT.

V and J are TRBV7-9 and TRBJ1-6; D ambiguous. Germline values: CDR1 SEHNR, CDR2 FQNEAQ (reference sequence). The CDR3 consists of 14 residues. Trimming took off 0 bases at V and 10 bases at J, with 10 bases between the two ends. CDR3 in amino acids: CASSLAPKGSPLHF. CDR3 DNA: TGTGCCAGCAGCTTAGCCCCTAAAGGGTCACCCCTCCACTTT. The full variable domain, with the rest looked up from reference TRBV7-9 and TRBJ1-6, is DTGVSQNPRHKITKRGQNVTFRCDPISEHNRLYWYRQTLGQGPEFLTYFQNEAQLEKSRLLSDRFSAERPKGSFSTLEIQRTEQGDSAMYLCASSLAPKGSPLHFGNGTRLTVT.

This clone was seen just once. The genes are TRBV5-1 and TRBJ2-3; weak D call: TRBD2 (6 bases). Trimming pared 4 bases from V and 3 bases from J, leaving 15 bases between. The germline V gene has CDR1 SGHRS and CDR2 YFSETQ. This CDR3 has 15 amino acids. The CDR3 bases are TGCGCCAGCAGCCGTTTAGCCGGGACTACAGATACGCAGTATTTT. It is translated as CASSRLAGTTDTQYF.

A few counts support this clone. The junction does not match germline at one end; this may be a read error. The chain is built from TRBV5-6 and TRBJ1-5; D is unclear. The germline V gene encodes CDR1 SGHDT and CDR2 YYEEEE. The CDR3 sequence is 15 residues long. The CDR3 bases are TGTGCCAGCAGTTTGGGCCCTTTTGGCAATCAGCCCCAGCATTTT. Amino acid sequence: CASSLGPFGNQPQHF.

The V and J genes are TRBV11-2 and TRBJ1-1; TRBD1 is a possible D gene (5 bases). Germline CDR1 is SGHAT and CDR2 is FQNNGV. CDR3 size: 15 residues. V was clipped by 1 base and J by 4 bases, with 13 bases between them. The CDR3 nucleotides read TGTGCCAGCAGCTTAGTAACAGGAGCGGGCACTGAAGCTTTCTTT. It codes for CASSLVTGAGTEAFF.

This clone was observed a few times. V is TRBV19 and J is TRBJ1-5; unclear D gene. Germline loops: CDR1 LNHDA, CDR2 SQIVND (reference sequence). The CDR3 spans 13 residues. V was clipped by 4 bases and J by 6 bases, with 10 bases between them. CDR3 in amino acids: CASSTGWGQPQHF. DNA of the CDR3: TGTGCCAGTAGTACTGGGTGGGGTCAGCCCCAGCATTTT.

Notes on this clone: The sample holds other DNA sequences that translate to the same CDR3. This sequence joins TRBV29-1 and TRBJ1-1, with 7 positions matching TRBD1. This CDR3 is 13 amino acids long. The junction had 2 bases not matched to a gene; V was cut back by 3 bases and J by 1 base. Germline CDR1 reads SQVTM; CDR2 reads ANQGSEA. This chain's CDR3 is CSVEGQRNTEAFF. The CDR3 region has the DNA TGCAGCGTTGAGGGACAGAGGAACACTGAAGCTTTCTTT.

The chain carries TRBV18 and TRBJ2-2; 8 nucleotides align to TRBD2. The germline V gene has CDR1 KGHSH and CDR2 LQKENI. This CDR3 contains 17 residues. V gave up 2 bases and J gave up 4 bases; unmatched junction bases: 9. This CDR3 reads CASSPTERGLGTGELFF. The CDR3 DNA reads as TGTGCCAGCTCACCAACGGAGCGGGGGCTCGGCACCGGGGAGCTGTTTTTT.

This chain links TRBV9 with TRBJ1-5, with 7 bases identical to TRBD1. V was pared by 4 bases and J by 3 bases, with 7 bases of the junction left unmatched. The CDR3 has 15 amino acids. Germline V lookup: CDR1 SGDLS, CDR2 YYNGEE. CDR3 sequence reads: CASSPRGTDNQPQHF. CDR3 DNA sequence: TGTGCCAGCAGCCCGAGGGGGACAGACAATCAGCCCCAGCATTTT. The full variable domain, in which reference TRBV9 and TRBJ1-5 provide the parts outside the CDR3, is DSGVTQTPKHLITATGQRVTLRCSPRSGDLSVYWYQQSLDQGLQFLIQYYNGEERAKGNILERFSAQQFPDLHSELNLSSLELGDSALYFCASSPRGTDNQPQHFGDGTRLSIL.

The chain combines TRBV28 with TRBJ1-1; D is unresolved. Trimming pared 2 bases from V and 4 bases from J, leaving 8 bases between. The CDR3 loop spans 13 amino acids. Germline V gives CDR1 MDHEN, CDR2 SYDVKM. CDR3: CASSLQIPTEAFF. CDR3 nucleotides: TGTGCCAGCAGTTTACAGATACCCACTGAAGCTTTCTTT.